These T cell receptor beta chains were read from a single sample in a study of CD4+ T cells in melanoma. The repertoire was sequenced with immunoSEQ multiplex PCR; TCRdb's copy has only in-frame clones and lacks some. The sample holds about 120,000 clones, about nine tenths seen once. The sample consisted of peripheral blood. The receptors derive from a human donor with melanoma. Each CDR3 is given with its conserved first and last residue. D genes are given only for firm matches. For some rows the clone size is stated as once, few or many, or as a class when expanded; others skip it.

j_call v_call d_call clone_size cdr3_aa cdr3_nt
TRBJ2-3 TRBV5-6 TRBD1 NA CASGYRGGTDTQYF TGTGCCAGCGGTTACAGGGGCGGCACAGATACGCAGTATTTT
TRBJ2-1 TRBV2 TRBD2 NA CASSVLAGYNEQFF TGTGCCAGCAGTGTTCTAGCGGGGTACAATGAGCAGTTCTTC
TRBJ2-7 TRBV5-6 NA NA CASSEGRSSYEQYF TGTGCCAGCAGCGAGGGCAGGAGCTCCTACGAGCAGTACTTC
TRBJ2-1 TRBV4-1 TRBD2 NA CASSLISGSSYNEQFF TGCGCCAGCAGCCTCATCAGCGGGAGCTCCTACAATGAGCAGTTCTTC
TRBJ1-2 TRBV28 NA few CASRTGGTGSSWGYTF TGTGCCAGCAGGACGGGCGGTACAGGCTCATCTTGGGGCTACACCTTC
TRBJ1-4 TRBV6-1 TRBD1 NA CASSEGTGWEKLFF TGTGCCAGCAGTGAAGGGACAGGATGGGAAAAACTGTTTTTT
TRBJ2-7 TRBV29-1 NA NA CSVYHSRVGSSYEQYF TGCAGCGTTTATCACTCGCGAGTTGGGAGCTCCTACGAGCAGTACTTC
TRBJ1-5 TRBV28 TRBD1 NA CASRRTGDQPQHF TGTGCCAGCAGGAGGACAGGCGATCAGCCCCAGCATTTT
TRBJ2-5 TRBV28 NA NA CASSLLGSGETQYF TGTGCCAGCAGTTTGCTGGGGTCGGGAGAGACCCAGTACTTC
TRBJ1-4 TRBV5-4 TRBD1 NA CASSFSGTAIEKLFF TGTGCCAGCAGCTTTTCCGGGACAGCTATTGAAAAACTGTTTTTT
TRBJ2-5 TRBV25-1 TRBD2 NA CASIHSGGPYQETQYF TGTGCCAGCATCCATAGCGGGGGCCCGTACCAAGAGACCCAGTACTTC
TRBJ2-3 TRBV6-4 NA NA CASSQSLGDTQYF TGTGCCAGCAGTCAATCCCTCGGAGATACGCAGTATTTT
TRBJ2-5 TRBV4-1 NA NA CASSRTTLSQETQYF TGCGCCAGCAGCCGAACGACATTGTCTCAAGAGACCCAGTACTTC
TRBJ1-5 TRBV6-1 NA once CASSEVLGNQPQHF TGTGCCAGCAGTGAAGTTCTAGGCAATCAGCCCCAGCATTTT
TRBJ2-1 TRBV7-9 TRBD2 once CASSLGRGLAEGYNEQFF TGTGCCAGCAGCTTGGGCCGGGGACTAGCCGAGGGGTATAATGAGCAGTTCTTC
TRBJ2-2 TRBV18 NA NA CASSQRAGELFF TGTGCCAGCTCACAGAGGGCCGGGGAGCTGTTTTTT
TRBJ1-2 TRBV5-4 NA few CASSLGEYGYTF TGTGCCAGCAGCCTTGGGGAGTATGGCTACACCTTC
TRBJ2-2 TRBV11-1 TRBD1 NA CASSARGRTNTGELFF TGTGCCAGCAGCGCAAGGGGGCGAACGAACACCGGGGAGCTGTTTTTT
TRBJ1-1 TRBV9 TRBD1 few CASSARGQDYTEAFF TGTGCCAGCAGCGCGAGAGGACAGGATTACACTGAAGCTTTCTTT
TRBJ1-2 TRBV28 TRBD1 NA CASSKTGGMRGYTF TGTGCCAGCAGTAAGACAGGGGGTATGCGGGGCTACACCTTC
TRBJ1-5 TRBV27 TRBD1 few CASSSRQGDGRNQPQHF TGTGCCAGCAGTTCTCGACAGGGGGATGGTCGCAATCAGCCCCAGCATTTT
TRBJ1-5 TRBV5-1 NA few CASSPGPAQPQHF TGCGCCAGCAGCCCGGGCCCAGCTCAGCCCCAGCATTTT
TRBJ1-6 TRBV27 NA NA CASSISGTENSPLHF TGTGCCAGCAGTATCTCCGGGACGGAGAATTCACCCCTCCACTTT
TRBJ2-1 TRBV5-1 NA NA CASSLGVGEQFF TGCGCCAGCAGCTTGGGGGTCGGTGAGCAGTTCTTC
TRBJ1-1 TRBV25-1 TRBD1 NA CASSQTGGTEAFF TGTGCCAGCAGCCAGACAGGGGGCACTGAAGCTTTCTTT
TRBJ2-7 TRBV5-6 TRBD2 NA CASSLIAGVSYEQYF TGTGCCAGCAGCTTGATAGCGGGGGTGTCCTACGAGCAGTACTTC
TRBJ2-7 TRBV5-4 TRBD1 NA CASSWDRTYEQYF TGTGCCAGCAGCTGGGACAGGACCTACGAGCAGTACTTC
TRBJ2-1 TRBV7-3 NA NA CASSPPGVGEQFF TGTGCCAGCAGCCCCCCGGGGGTGGGTGAGCAGTTCTTC
TRBJ2-7 TRBV4-1 TRBD2 NA CASSQEIVERGGRGEQYF TGCGCCAGCAGCCAAGAGATTGTTGAGCGGGGGGGCCGAGGCGAGCAGTACTTC
TRBJ2-7 TRBV7-2 TRBD1 NA CASSLGPGQTYEQYF TGTGCCAGCAGCTTGGGGCCGGGACAGACCTACGAGCAGTACTTC
TRBJ2-1 TRBV13 NA NA CASSFEALDEQFF TGTGCCAGCAGCTTCGAGGCGTTGGACGAGCAGTTCTTC
TRBJ1-5 TRBV28 NA NA CASEDSNQPQHF TGTGCCAGCGAAGATAGCAATCAGCCCCAGCATTTT
TRBJ1-2 TRBV6-1 TRBD1 NA CASSEAYTGGDGYTF TGTGCCAGCAGTGAAGCTTATACAGGGGGGGATGGCTACACCTTC
TRBJ2-3 TRBV28 NA once CASSQGPDTQYF TGTGCCAGCAGCCAAGGGCCAGATACGCAGTATTTT
TRBJ1-1 TRBV18 NA NA CASSPWTYTEAFF TGTGCCAGCTCACCCTGGACATACACTGAAGCTTTCTTT